The text below deals with one T cell receptor (beta chain). Which antigen it targets is not known. It has no much larger one-base neighbor in the sample; base qualities were not kept. According to the germline V gene, CDR1 reads SGHDN and CDR2 reads FVKESK. Ends trimmed: V by 1 base, J by 2 bases; bases unmatched to a gene: 6. The CDR3 measures 16 amino acids from cysteine to phenylalanine. The read is trimmed to its CDR3 DNA, 48 bases read in frame from base 1. To prepare the library, the immunoSEQ multiplex PCR assay was applied. For the multiplex PCR, a mixture combining 60 forward primers for TCR Vbeta segments and 13 reverse primers for TCR Jbeta segments was used. Amplification of the CDR3 region of rearranged TCR beta genes was performed with a multiplex PCR assay on genomic DNA. The amplified TCR beta libraries were sequenced on the Illumina HiSeq System as 87-base-pair reads. Processing in the source paper ran as follows. Across the 700 or so repertoires, a later analysis counted 80 million or so unique TCR beta chains, roughly 11 million of which were shared by at least two donors. To remove PCR and sequencing errors, raw reads were error-corrected and collapsed into unique sequences using a nearest-neighbor algorithm that merged closely related sequences. To assign V, D and J gene segments, CDR3 sequences were aligned to IMGT reference sequences. For a sequence to be retained, a match of at least six nucleotides was required to both a V gene segment and a J gene segment. Rearrangements were called productive when the CDR3 lacked stop codons and stayed in frame with V and J; all others were non-productive. CDR3 was defined by IMGT convention, running from the second conserved V-encoded cysteine to the conserved J-encoded phenylalanine. The earlier analysis of a few hundred of the donors excluded any sequence lacking an unambiguous match to a single V gene segment. An earlier analysis of approximately 590 of the donors classified V segments as functional when productive rearrangements were above 56.7% and as segregating when the standard deviation between donors was above 5%. A statistical classification framework was built to diagnose cytomegalovirus status from the catalog of TCR beta chain sequences. In a later analysis, TCR nucleotide sequences were compared against IMGT/GENE-DB human TR gene sequences so that V and J genes could be assigned. In a later analysis, CDR3 sequences and most-parsimonious VDJ recombination scenarios were assigned using the TCRdist pipeline. In a later analysis, each TCR beta chain was defined by its CDR3 amino acid sequence together with its V-gene family, and reads lacking a unique V-gene family were excluded. A later analysis removed roughly 590 highly shared, low-generation-probability nucleotide sequences to deal with suspected cross-contamination and a sequencing artifact. A later analysis calculated a clonal expansion index for each public chain from normalized within-repertoire ranks of inferred template counts. In a later analysis, generation probabilities were computed with a VDJ recombination model fitted to out-of-frame rearrangements, and the resulting probabilities were checked against IGoR. In a later analysis, TCR-TCR, TCR-HLA and TCR-CMV co-occurrence was scored with hypergeometric tests, and a repertoire-size bias correction was applied to TCR pairs. A later analysis estimated false discovery rates by permuting HLA or CMV assignments 20 times. In a later analysis, co-occurring TCRs were grouped with DBSCAN, and TCRdist sequence similarity was added when clustering was performed within HLA-allele-positive subsets. Repertoires with fewer than 30,000 or more than 120,000 public chains, plus five repertoires with anomalous nucleotide sharing, were excluded from co-occurrence clustering. TCRdb took this table from immuneACCESS and kept in-frame rearrangements with V and J called. Such tables lack part of the clones; where checked against another copy, unresolved V genes explain under half of the gap, and the rest is unexplained. Clone size and the V and J calls come from that table; the DNA yielded D and trimming. Here the sample has 160,000 or so clones; roughly 88% occur a single time. 1.5% to 1.7% of the sample goes to the ten largest clones.

The cohort was made up of 500 to 850 healthy bone marrow donors. Cohort members were all nominally healthy when sampled, although unrecorded immune exposures were likely present. The donor tested CMV seronegative and was one of the 352 seronegative cohort members. A peripheral blood sample was provided by each donor, and peripheral blood mononuclear cells were used for TCR beta sequencing. The Qiagen DNeasy Blood Extraction Kit was used to extract genomic DNA from the blood cell samples. The data belong to a study of cytomegalovirus exposure and HLA in healthy donors (dated by TCRdb to 2016 to 2017). Background for the entire study: An earlier analysis of approximately 600 of the donors reported 250 to 350 Gb of sequence data and 117 million unique TCR beta sequences from roughly 180 million T cells. Donor age, sex, ethnicity and CMV serostatus were collected together with the repertoire data. A later analysis re-examined previously published TCR beta repertoires from 610 or so donors and added high-resolution HLA genotyping to investigate patterns of TCR occurrence. The genetic ancestry cluster associated with self-reported Caucasian donors included about 84% of the roughly 410 genotyped donors. To predict cytomegalovirus infection status, the study brought together high-throughput TCR immunosequencing, statistical association of individual TCRs with disease status, and machine learning. Using immunosequencing, the study profiled T cell repertoires from some 670 subjects and related those repertoires to cytomegalovirus serostatus. Typing coverage differed by locus: A, B, C, DRB1 and DQB1 were typed in about 620-630 donors, DQA1 in approximately 520, DPA1 in 600 to 610, and DPB1 in 400 to 490. Rather than drawing on any new phenotypic data, the later analysis identified candidate immune exposures from TCR beta sequences and the way those sequences occurred across donors. Four to six DR-DQ haplotypes were handled as single units for association and clustering, since linkage in the cohort was strong. A later genetic analysis used genome-wide SNP genotypes for about 65% of the 666 donors, treating that subset as a discovery cohort. Both class I and class II loci were covered by HLA typing, at four-digit resolution. All discovery cohort repertoires had been generated on a single sequencing platform. Across some 400 genotyped donors of the cohort, an average of about 240,000 unique TCR beta nucleotide sequences per donor were sequenced, and approximately 17% of those sequences were non-productive. The study was designed to test whether signatures of past pathogen exposure could be identified by cataloging public T cell receptors. A separate validation cohort of over a hundred different subjects was used in addition to the roughly 640-subject first cohort. Roughly 300 gigabases of sequencing data and around 88 million unique TCR sequences made up an early release that covered several hundred HLA-typed donors. An earlier analysis of 587 of the donors used high-throughput TCR beta sequencing to judge whether each TCR beta V gene segment behaved as functional or pseudogenic. Paper-wide results and their limitations: When HLA alleles, especially DR and DQ, strongly co-occurred, TCR associations were difficult to assign to individual alleles. V-gene and J-gene trimming of TCR beta chains was associated with a missense DCLRE1C variant in a later genetic analysis, and the association was replicated in an independent cohort. It was suggested by the authors that the approach could potentially be generalized to other disease states and immunological phenotypes. Cytomegalovirus status was reported to be diagnosed by the classifier with high specificity and sensitivity in both the original and validation cohorts. A later analysis found that HLA-associated TCR beta chains were more clonally expanded and had lower generation probabilities than equally common non-associated chains. HLA typing was unavailable for some donors at each locus, so association tests used only the typed subset. Three of the identified cytomegalovirus-associated TCR beta chains were confirmed in vitro to be specific for cytomegalovirus antigens. Some IMGT-functional V segments, including TRBV6-2 and TRBV6-3, could not be told apart with the 87-base-pair reads, so those segments were excluded. In an earlier analysis of more than 500 of the donors, most TCR beta V segments appeared in productive rearrangements about 87% or about 30% of the time, broadly matching IMGT annotations. CMV serostatus was the only immune exposure information available for the cohort. Most TCR sequences were observed very rarely across donors, whereas some public TCRs were present in many individuals. Because counts were too low, more than 15 rarely observed V segments, including chromosome 9 orphons, were excluded from the earlier analysis of several hundred of the donors. Only TCR beta chains were sequenced in this cohort, and the absence of alpha or paired-chain data limited detectable features. A further reported finding was that TCR beta sequences accurately predicted the HLA-A and HLA-B alleles for most subjects in the first cohort. Linkage disequilibrium might explain the correlated functional status among segregating V segments, but an unknown experimental factor could not be excluded. A later genetic analysis reported fewer N-insertions in productive TCRs among donors in an Asian-associated ancestry cluster than the roughly 700-donor mean. In a later analysis, the rate of TCR association differed among HLA loci, with DRB1 alleles having the most associated TCRs and HLA-C alleles having the fewest. In a later analysis, several top co-occurrence clusters were reported to appear linked to parvovirus B19, influenza, CMV and Epstein-Barr virus. A total of 164 TCR beta chains were listed by the study as associated with cytomegalovirus. Sequencing depth was assumed to be roughly uniform across donors in the presence/absence analyses, though that assumption may not hold. A later analysis found that most CMV-associated TCR beta chains appeared HLA-restricted, with HLA associations seemingly driven largely by CMV exposure. A later analysis associated 16,951 TCR beta sequences with specific HLA alleles at a false discovery rate of 0.05. A cluster of highly shared sequence variants was judged likely to represent a technical artifact of the sequencing pipeline.

The sequence links TRBV14 to TRBJ2-7; the central 9 bases match TRBD1. Input material: PBMCs. The origin of this receptor is a young woman in good health and CMV-seronegative. DNA sequence: TGTGCCAGCAGCCAAGGTTCCGGGACAGGGACCTACGAGCAGTACTTC. This gives the protein CASSQGSGTGTYEQYF.